The subject of this entry is one T cell receptor beta chain. The target antigen is unknown. This entry comes from a study of long-term antiretroviral therapy in people with HIV. CDR1 and CDR2 from the germline V gene are SEHNR and FQNEAQ (reference sequence). Trimming shortened V by 5 bases and J by 9 bases, and 9 bases separated the two germline ends. The CDR3 totals 11 residues. Version v3.0 of the immunoSEQ assay ran at survey level. Per-sample targets for sequencing were about 35,000-55,000 T-cell genomes. Profiled with immunoSEQ multiplex PCR; TCRdb holds only in-frame clones, not every one. The table includes around 27,000 clones, almost 85% detected once. The study, taken as a whole, reports: Diversity remained lower than transplant donor controls, even though it increased after ART.

The starting material was unsorted PBMCs, obtained 1.1 years before starting antiretroviral therapy. This sequence originates from a woman aged 30 to 39 with HIV. The V call is TRBV7-9, the J call TRBJ2-3, with D hard to call. The CDR3: CASSPIETQYF. For the CDR3, the DNA is TGTGCCAGCAGCCCGATAGAGACGCAGTATTTT.